Listed here is a single TCR beta chain. These data belong to a study of cytomegalovirus exposure and HLA in healthy donors. The PCR was carried out with 60 Vbeta primers and 13 Jbeta primers. Clones were read by immunoSEQ multiplex PCR, and TCRdb kept only the in-frame ones, dropping some. The top ten hold 1% of the sample, which has roughly 130,000 clones, 80% seen once. This clonotype originated in a human donor in good health. Sequencing was done on a sample of PBMCs.

In DNA form, the CDR3 reads TGTGCCAGCAGCCGGGAGACCAACTTCCCAGATACGCAGTATTTT. Protein sequence: CASSRETNFPDTQYF. This rearrangement joins TRBV5-4 to TRBJ2-3; the D gene is possibly TRBD2 (6 bases). V lost 4 bases and J 4 bases, leaving 16 bases between the germline ends. CDR1 is SGHNT and CDR2 is YYREEE in the germline V gene (reference sequence). The CDR3 contains 15 residues.